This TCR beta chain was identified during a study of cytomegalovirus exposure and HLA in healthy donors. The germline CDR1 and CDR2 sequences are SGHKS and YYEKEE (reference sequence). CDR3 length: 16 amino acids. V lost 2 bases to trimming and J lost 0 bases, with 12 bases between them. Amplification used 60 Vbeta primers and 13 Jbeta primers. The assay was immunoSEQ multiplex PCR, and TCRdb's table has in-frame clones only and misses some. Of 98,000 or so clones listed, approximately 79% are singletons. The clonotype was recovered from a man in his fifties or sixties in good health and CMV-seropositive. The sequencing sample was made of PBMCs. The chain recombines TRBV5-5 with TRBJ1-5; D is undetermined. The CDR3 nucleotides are TGTGCCAGCAGCTTTACAGTTATAGGTAGCAATCAGCCCCAGCATTTT. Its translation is CASSFTVIGSNQPQHF. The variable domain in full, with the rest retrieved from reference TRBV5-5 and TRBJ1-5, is DAGVTQSPTHLIKTRGQQVTLRCSPISGHKSVSWYQQVLGQGPQFIFQYYEKEERGRGNFPDRFSARQFPNYSSELNVNALLLGDSALYLCASSFTVIGSNQPQHFGDGTRLSIL.